The clone carrying this T cell receptor beta chain was seen a few times. No antigen is known for it. This record belongs to a study of T cell repertoires in cytomegalovirus infection. TCRdb reprocessed the reads with MiXCR, giving one entry per CDR3 protein. The table lists under 300,000 distinct CDR3 sequences, approximately 22% of them singletons. V was trimmed by 7 bases and J by 4 bases, leaving 13 bases between them. Germline V gives CDR1 LGHNT, CDR2 FRNRAP. This CDR3 is 13 amino acids long. The sequencing here drew on cultured PBMCs, taken from culture after CMV antigen stimulation. The chain links TRBV12-5 to TRBJ2-5, with D perhaps matching TRBD2 (6 bases). This receptor was identified in a human donor in good health (CMV status not recorded). Some clones in this sample may be carry-over from other donors' samples. DNA for the CDR3: TGTGCTAGTGCCGGGAGATTGACAGAGACCCAGTACTTC. This gives the protein CASAGRLTETQYF.